The rows below give T cell receptor beta chains drawn from one sample of a study of T cell clonotyping in hematopoietic cell transplantation. TCRdb keeps only in-frame clones here, not all; method: immunoSEQ multiplex PCR. Counted here are tens of thousands of clones, 90% to 96% occurring once; the ten biggest clones make up around 1.5%. Material: peripheral blood mononuclear cells, obtained before stem cell transplant. The receptors were sampled from a woman aged 50 to 60 with acute myeloid leukemia. Some clones in this sample may be carry-over from other donors' samples. CDR3s include the opening cysteine and the closing phenylalanine or tryptophan. D genes are given only for firm matches. Rows may omit the clone size; those that give it use once, few, many or a size class.

>15|TRBJ2-5|TRBV18|few|.
CASSPSLAEAETQYF
TGTGCCAGCTCACCTTCGCTAGCTGAGGCGGAGACCCAGTACTTC
>14|TRBJ2-7|TRBV19|.|TRBD1
CASSSGTGGDEQYF
TGTGCCAGTAGTTCCGGGACAGGGGGCGACGAGCAGTACTTC
>13|TRBJ1-5|TRBV6-1|.|TRBD1
CASTGQGHGAQHF
TGTGCCAGCACCGGACAGGGGCATGGGGCCCAGCATTTT
>12|TRBJ1-6|TRBV6-5|once|.
CASRAPRSPLHF
TGTGCCAGCAGGGCGCCGCGGTCACCCCTCCACTTT
>16|TRBJ2-1|TRBV10-3|few|.
CAISGFAGSSYNEQFF
TGTGCCATCAGTGGTTTCGCGGGAAGCTCCTACAATGAGCAGTTCTTC
>16|TRBJ1-1|TRBV2|.|TRBD1
CASSETRTGGITEAFF
TGTGCCAGCAGTGAAACTAGGACAGGGGGCATCACTGAAGCTTTCTTT
>19|TRBJ2-1|TRBV7-6|once|.
CASSSRLTWEGRSNNEQFF
TGTGCCAGCAGCTCGAGACTAACGTGGGAAGGTCGGTCCAACAATGAGCAGTTCTTC
>15|TRBJ2-7|TRBV18|once|.
CASSPPDTDSYEQYF
TGTGCCAGCTCACCACCGGATACAGACAGTTACGAGCAGTACTTC
>13|TRBJ2-2|TRBV6-6|.|TRBD1
CATVDRGTGELFF
TGTGCCACCGTAGACAGGGGCACCGGGGAGCTGTTTTTT
>14|TRBJ1-1|TRBV5-6|.|TRBD1
CASSPGQGLPEAFF
TGTGCCAGCAGCCCAGGACAGGGGTTACCTGAAGCTTTCTTT
>15|TRBJ2-3|TRBV6-4|.|TRBD2
CASSDSTSGGDTQYF
TGTGCCAGCAGTGACTCGACTAGCGGGGGGGATACGCAGTATTTT
>12|TRBJ1-2|TRBV30|.|.
CAWSDPGGGYTF
TGTGCCTGGAGTGACCCGGGGGGTGGCTACACCTTC
>16|TRBJ2-1|TRBV5-1|.|TRBD2
CASSLIPRGGLNEQFF
TGCGCCAGCAGCTTGATTCCGCGGGGGGGTCTCAATGAGCAGTTCTTC
>14|TRBJ1-2|TRBV28|.|.
CASSNRRTNYGYTF
TGTGCCAGCAGTAACAGGAGAACTAACTATGGCTACACCTTC
>17|TRBJ1-2|TRBV18|.|.
CASSPNAGVEGLSGYTF
TGTGCCAGCTCACCAAATGCGGGCGTTGAGGGTTTGAGTGGCTACACCTTC
>14|TRBJ2-5|TRBV27|.|TRBD2
CASSLAGVLETQYF
TGTGCCAGCAGCCTAGCGGGAGTGTTGGAGACCCAGTACTTC
>16|TRBJ1-3|TRBV6-6|.|.
CASSYSTPNSGNTIYF
TGTGCCAGCAGTTACTCGACCCCGAACTCTGGAAACACCATATATTTT
>14|TRBJ2-5|TRBV28|once|.
CASSFVGGQETQYF
TGTGCCAGCAGTTTTGTAGGAGGCCAAGAGACCCAGTACTTC
>15|TRBJ1-5|TRBV6-5|.|.
CASSMAGVLNQPQHF
TGTGCCAGCAGTATGGCGGGGGTCCTCAATCAGCCCCAGCATTTT
>14|TRBJ2-7|TRBV5-1|.|.
CASSPALGPHEQYF
TGCGCCAGCAGCCCCGCGCTGGGTCCCCACGAGCAGTACTTC
>13|TRBJ1-2|TRBV6-4|.|.
CASRSSGTYGYTF
TGTGCCAGCAGATCATCAGGGACCTATGGCTACACCTTC
>14|TRBJ2-5|TRBV4-1|.|.
CASSQKGISETQYF
TGCGCCAGCAGCCAAAAAGGGATCTCGGAGACCCAGTACTTC
>13|TRBJ1-2|TRBV1|.|.
CTSSQDQANGYTF
TGCACCAGCAGCCAAGACCAGGCCAATGGCTACACCTTC
>12|TRBJ1-6|TRBV7-9|.|.
CASSLENSPLHF
TGTGCCAGCAGCTTAGAGAATTCACCCCTCCACTTT
>16|TRBJ2-5|TRBV7-9|.|TRBD1
CASSYAPGGAKETQYF
TGTGCCAGCAGCTACGCCCCAGGGGGCGCGAAGGAGACCCAGTACTTC
>15|TRBJ1-2|TRBV6-5|.|TRBD1
CASSYDSTGTYGYTF
TGTGCCAGCAGTTATGATTCGACAGGGACCTATGGCTACACCTTC
>13|TRBJ2-5|TRBV10-2|.|.
CASRTGTQETQYF
TGCGCCAGCAGGACCGGGACACAAGAGACCCAGTACTTC
>15|TRBJ2-6|TRBV28|.|TRBD2
CASSLGGSGANVLTF
TGTGCCAGCAGTTTGGGAGGGTCTGGGGCCAACGTCCTGACTTTC
>16|TRBJ1-4|TRBV6-5|once|TRBD1
CASSYSRGTGDEKLFF
TGTGCCAGCAGTTACTCGAGGGGGACAGGGGATGAAAAACTGTTTTTT
>16|TRBJ2-6|TRBV10-1|.|.
CASSESQGSGANVLTF
TGCGCCAGCAGTGAGTCGCAGGGATCTGGGGCCAACGTCCTGACTTTC
>14|TRBJ1-2|TRBV28|.|.
CASSTRPTGFGYTF
TGTGCCAGCAGTACCCGCCCCACAGGGTTTGGCTACACCTTC
>16|TRBJ2-2|TRBV19|.|TRBD1
CASTRPGQGDGGELFF
TGTGCCAGTACACGACCGGGACAGGGAGATGGCGGGGAGCTGTTTTTT
>13|TRBJ1-1|TRBV5-6|.|.
CASSLDRNTEAFF
TGTGCCAGCAGCTTGGACAGAAACACTGAAGCTTTCTTT
>17|TRBJ1-2|TRBV4-2|.|TRBD1
CASSQVTRDRINYGYTF
TGTGCCAGCAGCCAAGTCACCCGGGACAGGATCAACTATGGCTACACCTTC
>14|TRBJ1-2|TRBV6-5|.|TRBD1
CASSYGRGRHGYTF
TGTGCCAGCAGTTACGGCAGGGGGCGTCATGGCTACACCTTC
>14|TRBJ2-1|TRBV19|.|.
CASTSGTSYNEQFF
TGTGCCAGTACCTCGGGGACCTCGTACAATGAGCAGTTCTTC